This record concerns one TCR beta chain sequence. Original processing notes: Amplifying reference gene primers gave estimates of nucleated cell counts. TCRdb's table, derived via immunoSEQ multiplex PCR, lists solely in-frame clones and lacks some. The DNA gave D and trimming, while V, J and clone size come from that table. The data hold about 200,000 clones, with approximately 78% observed a single time. This sample is drawn from a study of blood T cell repertoires in COVID-19. Study details: T cells, B-cell-depleted T cells, or PBMCs supplied cDNA or gDNA.

This CDR3 has 14 residues. Germline CDR1 SNHLY, CDR2 FYNNEI. The V end lost 8 bases, the J end lost 2 bases, and 13 bases lay between the germline ends. Enrollment of patients from Seattle took place during active infection, with longitudinal follow-up. Sequences were obtained from peripheral blood. The rearrangement uses TRBV2 and TRBJ1-5, with unresolved D. The source is a woman older than 75 with COVID-19, enrolled during active disease. CDR3 in amino acids: CASGRSGGNQPQHF. For the CDR3, the DNA is TGTGCCAGCGGGCGCTCCGGGGGCAATCAGCCCCAGCATTTT.